This T cell receptor (beta chain) was captured by sequencing in a study of technical replicates of blood from a handful of donors. Sequencing used immunoSEQ multiplex PCR; TCRdb keeps in-frame clones, though not all of them. The sample gives under 85,000 clones, 92% of which show up once; approximately 0.4% is in the top ten. The CDR3 is 14 amino acids. CDR1 SQVTM and CDR2 ANQGSEA come from the germline V gene. Losses at the gene ends were 4 bases for V and 6 bases for J; bases not matched to a gene: 11. The sequencing sample was made of T cells isolated from PBMCs. The chain uses TRBV29-1 and TRBJ2-7; 8 bases align to TRBD2. This TCR was recovered from a human donor in good health. The CDR3: CSVGPGLVEGEQYF. CDR3 DNA: TGCAGCGTTGGCCCGGGACTAGTGGAGGGCGAGCAGTACTTC.